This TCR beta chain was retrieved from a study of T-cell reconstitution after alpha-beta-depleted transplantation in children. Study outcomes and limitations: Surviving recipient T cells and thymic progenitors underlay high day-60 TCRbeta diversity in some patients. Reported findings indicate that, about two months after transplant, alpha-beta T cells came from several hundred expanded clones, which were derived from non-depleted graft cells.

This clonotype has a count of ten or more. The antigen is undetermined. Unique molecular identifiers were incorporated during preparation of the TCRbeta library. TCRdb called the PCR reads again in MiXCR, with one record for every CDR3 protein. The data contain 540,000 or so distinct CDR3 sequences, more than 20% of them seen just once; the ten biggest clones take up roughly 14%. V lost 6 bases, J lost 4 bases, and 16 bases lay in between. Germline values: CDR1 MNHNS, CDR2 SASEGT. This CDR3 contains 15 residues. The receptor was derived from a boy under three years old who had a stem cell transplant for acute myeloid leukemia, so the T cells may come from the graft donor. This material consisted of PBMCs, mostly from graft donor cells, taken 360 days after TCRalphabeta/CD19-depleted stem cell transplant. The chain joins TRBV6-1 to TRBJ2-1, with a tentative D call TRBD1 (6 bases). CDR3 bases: TGTGCCAGCAGGGGCGACAGGAATGCTTACAATGAGCAGTTCTTC. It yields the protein CASRGDRNAYNEQFF.